These 20 T cell receptor beta chains were all obtained from the same sample, sequenced in a study of shared clonotypes between healthy human individuals. This table comes from immunoSEQ multiplex PCR, and its TCRdb copy is limited to in-frame clones, with some not included. The sample lists over 300,000 clones, about nine tenths occurring once. The sample was memory CD8+ T cells sorted from blood. This sample's subset: CD45RO+ cells pooled with CCR7-negative TemRA cells. The receptor source for this set is a man between 18 and 29 years old in good health.

The J gene is TRBJ2-7, the V gene TRBV25-1; D is unresolved. The CDR3 covers 14 residues. Germline V gene sequence: CDR1 MGHDK, CDR2 SYGVNS. The ends were cut back, 7 bases at V and 0 bases at J, with 13 bases in the middle. The CDR3 region is CASKGPESSYEQYF. CDR3 DNA: TGTGCCAGCAAGGGTCCAGAGAGCTCCTACGAGCAGTACTTC.

The chain recombines TRBV6-5 with TRBJ2-3; no definite D call. This CDR3 contains 15 residues. Germline CDR1 and CDR2: MNHEY and SVGAGI. V was pared by 2 bases and J by 4 bases, with 13 bases between. In nucleotides, the CDR3 is TGTGCCAGCAGTTACGAGTCCAACCAGGCAGATACGCAGTATTTT. Its translation: CASSYESNQADTQYF.

The sample holds a few counts of this clone. The rearrangement joins TRBV6-6 to TRBJ2-5; no clear D gene. The CDR3 is 12 amino acids. CDR1 and CDR2 (germline): MNHNY, SVGAGI (reference sequence). The germline V and J ends were trimmed by 2 bases and 5 bases, with 6 bases remaining between them. The CDR3 region is CASSYTRETQYF. The CDR3 DNA reads as TGTGCCAGCAGTTACACCAGGGAGACCCAGTACTTC.

The chain has TRBV9 and TRBJ2-7; 12 bases match TRBD1. Germline CDR1 SGDLS, CDR2 YYNGEE. The J segment lost 5 bases and the V segment lost 1 base, leaving 10 bases of the junction unmatched. There are 17 residues in the CDR3. This CDR3 is CASSVPSDGTGGDEQYF. The CDR3 region has the DNA TGTGCCAGCAGCGTACCGAGCGATGGGACAGGGGGCGACGAGCAGTACTTC.

This chain uses TRBV11-2 with TRBJ2-3, with 7 bases fitting TRBD1. The ends lost 4 bases at V and 1 base at J; junction bases unmatched: 5. Germline values: CDR1 SGHAT, CDR2 FQNNGV. The CDR3 runs to 15 residues. The CDR3 protein is CASSYGTARTDTQYF. The CDR3 region has the DNA TGTGCCAGCAGCTATGGGACAGCCCGCACAGATACGCAGTATTTT.

V usage is TRBV4-3 and J usage is TRBJ2-7; D tentatively fits TRBD1 or TRBD2 (5 bases each). The V end lost 0 bases, the J end lost 4 bases, and 13 bases lay between the germline ends. The CDR3 totals 15 residues. Per the germline V gene, CDR1 is LGHNA and CDR2 is YSLEER. The CDR3 is CASSQEGDAAYEQYF. The CDR3, as DNA: TGCGCCAGCAGCCAAGAGGGGGACGCCGCTTACGAGCAGTACTTC.

This rearrangement joins TRBV7-6 to TRBJ2-7, with 7 bases that match TRBD2. Unmatched junction bases numbered 2, after V lost 3 bases and J lost 0 bases. The CDR3 runs 14 residues. CDR1 SGHVS and CDR2 FNYEAQ come from the germline V gene. The CDR3: CASSFSSGSYEQYF. The CDR3 DNA reads as TGTGCCAGCAGCTTTTCTAGCGGCTCCTACGAGCAGTACTTC. Supplemented by reference TRBV7-6 and TRBJ2-7, the full variable domain reads GAGVSQSPRYKVTKRGQDVALRCDPISGHVSLYWYRQALGQGPEFLTYFNYEAQQDKSGLPNDRFSAERPEGSISTLTIQRTEQRDSAMYRCASSFSSGSYEQYFGPGTRLTVT.

This chain joins TRBV5-1 and TRBJ2-2; maybe TRBD2 (6 bases). From germline, CDR1 is SGHRS and CDR2 YFSETQ. The CDR3 is 15 residues long. With 2 bases removed from V and 1 base from J, the gap between germline ends came to 9 bases. The CDR3 region is CASSFPRENTGELFF. The DNA for the CDR3 is TGCGCCAGCAGCTTTCCGCGGGAGAACACCGGGGAGCTGTTTTTT.

The V gene is TRBV4-1, the J gene TRBJ1-3, with a tentative D call TRBD1 (5 bases). The CDR3 covers 18 residues. Trimming removed 0 bases from V and 0 bases from J, with 15 bases in between. CDR1 is MGHRA and CDR2 is YSYEKL in the germline V gene. The CDR3 DNA reads as TGCGCCAGCAGCCAAGACACCCCCGCCAGGGCCTCTGGAAACACCATATATTTT. It yields the protein CASSQDTPARASGNTIYF.

V and J are TRBV6-6 and TRBJ2-7; D uncertain. Trimming cost V 7 bases and J 4 bases, with 20 bases left between them. The CDR3 runs 15 residues. Germline CDR1 MNHNY, CDR2 SVGAGI (reference sequence). This chain's CDR3 is CASIRGPYRLYEQYF. The CDR3 DNA reads as TGTGCCAGCATCAGAGGTCCATATCGATTATACGAGCAGTACTTC.

V usage is TRBV10-3 and J usage is TRBJ2-7; TRBD2 matches 11 bases. Losses at the gene ends were 6 bases for V and 0 bases for J; bases not matched to a gene: 4. This CDR3 contains 15 residues. Germline V gene data show CDR1 as ENHRY and CDR2 as SYGVKD. This chain's CDR3 is CAIRGTSGPSYEQYF. The CDR3 bases are TGTGCCATCAGGGGGACTAGCGGACCCTCCTACGAGCAGTACTTC.

The genes are TRBV4-3 and TRBJ2-7, with a weak D call TRBD2 (6 bases). The V end was cut by 3 bases, the J end by 1 base, with 10 bases between. Germline V gene lookup returns CDR1 LGHNA and CDR2 YSLEER. The CDR3 runs to 14 residues. CDR3 in amino acids: CASSHAEGSYEQYF. In nucleotides, the CDR3 is TGCGCCAGCAGCCATGCGGAGGGATCCTACGAGCAGTACTTC.

The sample holds a few counts of this clone. Other DNA sequences within the sample encode an identical CDR3. The chain joins TRBV6-5 to TRBJ2-7, with 9 bases aligning to TRBD2. This CDR3 is 15 amino acids long. The V segment lost 2 bases and the J segment 4 bases; nucleotides outside the gene matches: 6. The germline gives CDR1 MNHEY, CDR2 SVGAGI. The CDR3 reads CASSYGAGGWYEQYF. CDR3 nucleotides: TGTGCCAGCAGTTACGGAGCGGGGGGATGGTACGAGCAGTACTTC.

The genes are TRBV28 and TRBJ2-7; possibly TRBD2 for D (5 bases). The CDR3 totals 12 residues. The V gene's germline CDR1 is MDHEN and CDR2 SYDVKM. Trimming cost V 11 bases and J 4 bases, with 15 bases left between them. The CDR3 reads CAAQERGYEQYF. For the CDR3, the DNA is TGTGCCGCCCAAGAACGCGGGTACGAGCAGTACTTC.

This clone was picked up one time. The V call is TRBV6-5, the J call TRBJ2-5, with a tentative D call TRBD2 (5 bases). The germline gives CDR1 MNHEY, CDR2 SVGAGI. This CDR3 region has 16 residues. The V and J ends lost 0 bases and 2 bases respectively, with 13 bases between them. The CDR3 bases are TGTGCCAGCAGTTACTCCGAGGAGGCGGCACAAGAGACCCAGTACTTC. This encodes CASSYSEEAAQETQYF.

The chain has TRBV5-1 and TRBJ1-1; D uncertain. Trimming shortened V by 3 bases and J by 5 bases, and 17 bases separated the two germline ends. The germline V gene encodes CDR1 SGHRS and CDR2 YFSETQ. This CDR3 has 15 amino acids. The CDR3 coding sequence is TGCGCCAGCAGCTCGAGCCCAGGCGTGCGGACTGAAGCTTTCTTT. This codes for CASSSSPGVRTEAFF.

The chain recombines TRBV4-1 with TRBJ2-7, with D perhaps TRBD2 (6 bases). Germline CDR1 reads MGHRA; CDR2 reads YSYEKL. V was cut by 0 bases and J by 2 bases, with 11 bases left in between. CDR3 size: 15 residues. DNA for the CDR3: TGCGCCAGCAGCCAAGAGTTGCGGGGTGCCTACGAGCAGTACTTC. It is translated as CASSQELRGAYEQYF.

The rearrangement links TRBV4-3 to TRBJ2-1, with a weak D call TRBD1 (6 bases). The germline CDR1 and CDR2 sequences are LGHNA and YSLEER. The CDR3 is 16 residues long. The V end lost 0 bases, the J end lost 3 bases, and 12 bases lay between the germline ends. Here the CDR3 reads CASSQDVGDNYNEQFF. CDR3 coding DNA: TGCGCCAGCAGCCAAGATGTTGGGGACAACTACAATGAGCAGTTCTTC.

This rearrangement joins TRBV10-3 to TRBJ2-3, with TRBD2 matching 13 bases. V gave up 1 base and J gave up 5 bases; unmatched junction bases: 3. The CDR3 spans 16 residues. Germline-derived CDR1 and CDR2 are ENHRY and SYGVKD. The CDR3 sequence is CAISELGTSGEDTQYF. The CDR3 region has the DNA TGTGCCATCAGTGAGTTAGGGACTAGCGGGGAAGATACGCAGTATTTT.

This clone was seen ten or more times. The sample contains more than one DNA sequence encoding this CDR3. The J gene is TRBJ2-3, the V gene TRBV5-1; maybe TRBD1 (5 bases). The CDR3 consists of 16 residues. Germline assignment: CDR1 SGHRS and CDR2 YFSETQ. V was pared by 0 bases and J by 2 bases, with 13 bases between. The CDR3 here is CASSLGQGLSTDTQYF. The CDR3 nucleotides are TGCGCCAGCAGCTTGGGCCAGGGCCTCTCCACAGATACGCAGTATTTT.